What follows are 2 T cell receptor beta chains derived from one specimen sequenced in a study of post-analysis software for immune sequencing data. General study findings and limits: About five TRBV segments were more frequent in patients than controls; TRBV5-6, TRBV5-1 and TRBV20-1 belonged to this group.

Unique molecular identifiers featured in each of the TCR beta cDNA libraries. One entry per CDR3 protein results from TCRdb running MiXCR on the PCR reads. Among 800,000 to 950,000 distinct CDR3 sequences listed, roughly 58% were seen once. Their cognate antigens are unknown. The sample consisted of blood. The receptors were gathered from a girl aged 5-17 years with multiple sclerosis.

The CDR3 coding sequence is TGTGCCAGCAGTTCGCACAGGGGACAGTATGGCTACACCTTC. It encodes CASSSHRGQYGYTF. The V gene is TRBV27, the J gene TRBJ1-2, with TRBD1 matching over 7 bases. Germline V gene data show CDR1 as MNHEY and CDR2 as SMNVEV (reference sequence). V lost 4 bases to trimming and J lost 5 bases; unmatched junction nucleotides: 7. This CDR3 contains 14 residues.

This clonotype occurred a few times. The rearrangement links TRBV20-1 to TRBJ2-1; 8 bases match TRBD2. The ends lost 6 bases at V and 9 bases at J; junction bases unmatched: 13. The germline CDR1 and CDR2 sequences are DFQATT and SNEGSKA (reference sequence). The CDR3 is 14 amino acids. CDR3 coding DNA: TGCAGTGCCCCCGGTTCCCAGCGGGAGATTGAGCAGTTCTTC. Encoded protein: CSAPGSQREIEQFF.